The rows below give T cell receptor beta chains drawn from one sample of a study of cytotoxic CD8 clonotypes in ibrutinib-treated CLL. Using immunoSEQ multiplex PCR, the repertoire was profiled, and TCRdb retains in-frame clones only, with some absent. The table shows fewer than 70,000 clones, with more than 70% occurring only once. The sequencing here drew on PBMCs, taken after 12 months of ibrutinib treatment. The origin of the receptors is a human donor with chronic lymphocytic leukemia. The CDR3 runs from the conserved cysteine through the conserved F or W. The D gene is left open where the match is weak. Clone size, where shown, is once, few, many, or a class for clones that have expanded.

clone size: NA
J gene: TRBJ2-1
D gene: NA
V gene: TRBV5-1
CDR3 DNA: TGCGCCAGCAGCTTGGGACTCTTCTCCTACAATGAGCAGTTCTTC
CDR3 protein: CASSLGLFSYNEQFF

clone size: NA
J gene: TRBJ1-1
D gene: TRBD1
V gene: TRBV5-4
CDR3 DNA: TGTGCCAGCAGCCCAGGATCGACAGGGACCACTGAAGCTTTCTTT
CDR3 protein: CASSPGSTGTTEAFF

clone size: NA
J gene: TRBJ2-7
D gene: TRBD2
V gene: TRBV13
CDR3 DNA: TGTGCCAGCAGCTTAGTTGCGGGAGGCTCCTACGAGCAGTACTTC
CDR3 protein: CASSLVAGGSYEQYF

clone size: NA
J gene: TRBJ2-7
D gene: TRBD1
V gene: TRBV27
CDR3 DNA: TGTGCCAGCAGGGGGACAGGGTCAGCCTACGAGCAGTACTTC
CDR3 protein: CASRGTGSAYEQYF

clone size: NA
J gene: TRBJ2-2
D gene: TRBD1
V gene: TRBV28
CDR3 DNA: TGTGCCAGCAGTTCCACCGGGACAGGGGAGACCACCGGGGAGCTGTTTTTT
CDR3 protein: CASSSTGTGETTGELFF

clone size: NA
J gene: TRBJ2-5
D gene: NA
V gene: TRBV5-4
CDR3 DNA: TGTGCCAGCAGCCCAGCTGTGGGAGCGGCTGAGACCCAGTACTTC
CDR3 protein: CASSPAVGAAETQYF

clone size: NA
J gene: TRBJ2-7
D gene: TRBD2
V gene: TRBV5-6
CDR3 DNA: TGTGCCAGCAGCTCGGGAGGAGGAGCCTACGAGCAGTACTTC
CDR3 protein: CASSSGGGAYEQYF

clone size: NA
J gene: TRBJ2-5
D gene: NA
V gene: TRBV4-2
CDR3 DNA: TGTGCCAGCAGCCAAGAGGGGTACTCCCCTAGCACCTACCAAGAGACCCAGTACTTC
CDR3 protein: CASSQEGYSPSTYQETQYF

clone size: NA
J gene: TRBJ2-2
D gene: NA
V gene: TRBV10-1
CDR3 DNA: TGCGCCAGCAGGCAGCATAACACCGGGGAGCTGTTTTTT
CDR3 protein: CASRQHNTGELFF

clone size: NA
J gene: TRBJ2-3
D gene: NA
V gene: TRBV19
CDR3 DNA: TGTGCCAGTAGTATCTTGGCTAGCCCAGATACGCAGTATTTT
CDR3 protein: CASSILASPDTQYF

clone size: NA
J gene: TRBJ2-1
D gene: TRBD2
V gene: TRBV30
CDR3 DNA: TGTGCCTGGAGTGACTCCACGGGACTAGCGATCTACAATGAGCAGTTCTTC
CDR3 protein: CAWSDSTGLAIYNEQFF

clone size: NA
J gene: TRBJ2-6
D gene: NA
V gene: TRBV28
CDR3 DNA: TGTGCCAGCAGGACCGGGACCCCCTCTGGGGCCAACGTCCTGACTTTC
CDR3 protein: CASRTGTPSGANVLTF

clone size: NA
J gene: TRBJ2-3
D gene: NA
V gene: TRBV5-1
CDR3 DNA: TGCGCCAGCAGCAGCGACGGGGCTAGCACAGATACGCAGTATTTT
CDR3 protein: CASSSDGASTDTQYF

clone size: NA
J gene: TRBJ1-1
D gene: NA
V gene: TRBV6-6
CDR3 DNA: TGTGCCAGCAGCCAAGAGTTTGAAGCTTTCTTT
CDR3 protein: CASSQEFEAFF

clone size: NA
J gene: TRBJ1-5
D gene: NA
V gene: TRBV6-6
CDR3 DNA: TGTGCCAGCAGTTCTTGGGAATCCCAGCCCCAGCATTTT
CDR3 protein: CASSSWESQPQHF

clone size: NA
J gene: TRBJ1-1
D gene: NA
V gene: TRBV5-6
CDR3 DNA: TGTGCCAGCAGCTTTACCGGGACATGGAACACTGAAGCTTTCTTT
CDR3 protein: CASSFTGTWNTEAFF

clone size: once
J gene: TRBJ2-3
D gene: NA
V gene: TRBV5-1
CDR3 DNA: TGCGCCAGCAGCATCATGGACACCACAGATACGCAGTATTTT
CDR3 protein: CASSIMDTTDTQYF

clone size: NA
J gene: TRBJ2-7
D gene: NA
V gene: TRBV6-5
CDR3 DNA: TGTGCCAGCAGTTACTCAGGGCTCGGGAGTGGTTACGAGCAGTACTTC
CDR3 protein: CASSYSGLGSGYEQYF

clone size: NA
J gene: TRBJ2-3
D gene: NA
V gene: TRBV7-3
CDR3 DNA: TGTGCCAGCAGCTTAAATCCCGCAGATACGCAGTATTTT
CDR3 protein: CASSLNPADTQYF

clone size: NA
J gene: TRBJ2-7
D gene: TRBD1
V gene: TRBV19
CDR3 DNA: TGTGCCAGTAGGTACCGGGACAGCACTCATTACGAGCAGTACTTC
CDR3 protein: CASRYRDSTHYEQYF

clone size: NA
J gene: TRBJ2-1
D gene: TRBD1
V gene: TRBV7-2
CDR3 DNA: TGTGCCAGCAGCTCGCACAGGGGTGGTGAGCAGTTCTTC
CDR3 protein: CASSSHRGGEQFF

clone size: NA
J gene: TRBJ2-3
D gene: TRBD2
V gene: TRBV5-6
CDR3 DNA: TGTGCCAGCAGCTTGAGGAGCGGGAGAAGGACAGATACGCAGTATTTT
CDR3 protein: CASSLRSGRRTDTQYF

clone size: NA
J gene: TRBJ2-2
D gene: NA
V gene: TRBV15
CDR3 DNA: TGTGCCACCAGCAGAATTAGGGTGCTGGCCGGGGAGCTGTTTTTT
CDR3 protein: CATSRIRVLAGELFF

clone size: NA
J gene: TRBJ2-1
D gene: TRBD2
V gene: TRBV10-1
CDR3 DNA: TGCGCCAGTACCTTAGAGGGACTAGCGACTAGCTCCTACAATGAGCAGTTCTTC
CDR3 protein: CASTLEGLATSSYNEQFF

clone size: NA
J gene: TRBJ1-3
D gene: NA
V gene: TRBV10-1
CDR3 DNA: TGCGCCAGCAGATCCGGGCCTGGAAACACCATATATTTT
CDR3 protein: CASRSGPGNTIYF

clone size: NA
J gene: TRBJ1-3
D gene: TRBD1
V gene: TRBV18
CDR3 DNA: TGTGCCAGCTCACCTTTTGCGGACAGGTTCTTTAGAAACACCATATATTTT
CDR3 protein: CASSPFADRFFRNTIYF

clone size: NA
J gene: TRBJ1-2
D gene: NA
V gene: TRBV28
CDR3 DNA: TGTGCCAGCAGTTTATGGGGTGATGGTTCCTATGGCTACACCTTC
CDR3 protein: CASSLWGDGSYGYTF

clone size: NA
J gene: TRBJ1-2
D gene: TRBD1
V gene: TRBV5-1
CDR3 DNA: TGCGCCAGCAGCTTGGTACCCTCTCAAGGGACAGCTATCTATGGCTACACCTTC
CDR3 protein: CASSLVPSQGTAIYGYTF

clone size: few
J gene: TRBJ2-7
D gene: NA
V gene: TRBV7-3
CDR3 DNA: TGTGCCAGCAGCCCAACAGCTTATACCGAGCAGTACTTC
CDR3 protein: CASSPTAYTEQYF

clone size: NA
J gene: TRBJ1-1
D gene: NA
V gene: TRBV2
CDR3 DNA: TGTGCCAGCAAATGGGGCGGGAACACTGAAGCTTTCTTT
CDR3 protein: CASKWGGNTEAFF

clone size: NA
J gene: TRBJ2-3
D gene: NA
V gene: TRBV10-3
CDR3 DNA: TGTGCCATCAGTGCAATACGGGACTCAGATACGCAGTATTTT
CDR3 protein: CAISAIRDSDTQYF

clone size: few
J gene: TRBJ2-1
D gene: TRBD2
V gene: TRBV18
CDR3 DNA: TGTGCCAGCTCACCACTACAGCGGGAGGGTAATAGTGAGCAGTTCTTC
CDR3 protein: CASSPLQREGNSEQFF

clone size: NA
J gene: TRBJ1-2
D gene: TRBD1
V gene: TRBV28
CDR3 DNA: TGTGCCAGCAGTTTATTCGACCGGGACAGGTTTAGGACTCGCGGCTACACCTTC
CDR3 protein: CASSLFDRDRFRTRGYTF

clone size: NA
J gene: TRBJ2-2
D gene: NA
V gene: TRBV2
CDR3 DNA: TGTGCCAGCCTAACTGGTCCCAAATCGCAGACCACCGGGGAGCTGTTTTTT
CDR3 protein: CASLTGPKSQTTGELFF

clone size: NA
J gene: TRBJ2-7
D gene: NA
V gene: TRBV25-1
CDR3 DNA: TGTGCCAGCAGCCGGGGGCCGGGGTACGAGCAGTACTTC
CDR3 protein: CASSRGPGYEQYF

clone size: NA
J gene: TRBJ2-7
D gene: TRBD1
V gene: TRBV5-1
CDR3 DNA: TGCGCCAGCAGCTTGGATGGGACAGCACTTTACGAGCAGTACTTC
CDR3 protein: CASSLDGTALYEQYF

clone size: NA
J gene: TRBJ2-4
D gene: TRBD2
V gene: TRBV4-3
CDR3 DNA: TGCGCCAGCAGCCTGGTCACGCCGGGACTAGCGCTAGCCAAAAACATTCAGTACTTC
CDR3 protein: CASSLVTPGLALAKNIQYF

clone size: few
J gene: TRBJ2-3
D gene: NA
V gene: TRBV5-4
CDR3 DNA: TGTGCCAGCAGCGCCGGCCCAGCCCCAGATACGCAGTATTTT
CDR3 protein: CASSAGPAPDTQYF

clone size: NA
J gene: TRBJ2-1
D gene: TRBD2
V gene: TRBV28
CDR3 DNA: TGTGCCAGCAGTTTGGCGGGAGTTGGAGGCAATGAGCAGTTCTTC
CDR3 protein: CASSLAGVGGNEQFF

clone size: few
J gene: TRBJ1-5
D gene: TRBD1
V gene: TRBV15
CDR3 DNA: TGTGCCACCAGCAGAGAACAGGGGGCATGGCAGCCCCAGCATTTT
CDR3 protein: CATSREQGAWQPQHF

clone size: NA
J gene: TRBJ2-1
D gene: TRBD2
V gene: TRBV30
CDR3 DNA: TGTGCCTGGAGTGTACCCCCTAGCGGGAGAAGTGAGCAGTTCTTC
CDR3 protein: CAWSVPPSGRSEQFF

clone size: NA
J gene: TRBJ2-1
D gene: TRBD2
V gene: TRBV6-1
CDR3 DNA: TGTGCCAGCAGTTTAGACGGCGCCTACGGGGGGGAGCAGTTCTTC
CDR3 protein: CASSLDGAYGGEQFF

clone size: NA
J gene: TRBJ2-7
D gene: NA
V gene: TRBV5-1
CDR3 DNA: TGCGCCAGCAGCTTGTCAGGGGAGGACGAGCAGTACTTC
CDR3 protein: CASSLSGEDEQYF

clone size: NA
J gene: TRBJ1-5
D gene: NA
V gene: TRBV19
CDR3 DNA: TGTGCCAGTAGTCCGGGGAGGGGCTGGCGTCAGCCCCAGCATTTT
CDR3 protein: CASSPGRGWRQPQHF

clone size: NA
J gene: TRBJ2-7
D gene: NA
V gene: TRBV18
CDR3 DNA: TGTGCCAGCTCACCAGATGGGGCCACCTACGAGCAGTACTTC
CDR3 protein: CASSPDGATYEQYF

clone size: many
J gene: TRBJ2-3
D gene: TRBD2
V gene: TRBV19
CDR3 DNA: TGTGCCAGTAGTATAGAGAAGGCGCTAGCGGGAGGGCCCACAGATACGCAGTATTTT
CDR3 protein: CASSIEKALAGGPTDTQYF

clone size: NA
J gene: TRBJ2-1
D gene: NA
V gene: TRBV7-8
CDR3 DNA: TGTGCCAGCAGCTCACAGAGCGGCCGCTCCTACAATGAGCAGTTCTTC
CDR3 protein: CASSSQSGRSYNEQFF

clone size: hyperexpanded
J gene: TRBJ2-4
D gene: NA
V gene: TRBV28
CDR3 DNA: TGTGCCAGCAGTTTTGCCCCTTGGCAGGGTACAGCCAAAAACATTCAGTACTTC
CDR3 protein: CASSFAPWQGTAKNIQYF

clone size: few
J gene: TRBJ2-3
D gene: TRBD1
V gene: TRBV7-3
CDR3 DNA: TGTGCCAGCAGCAAACAGGGGTACCCCACAGATACGCAGTATTTT
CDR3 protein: CASSKQGYPTDTQYF

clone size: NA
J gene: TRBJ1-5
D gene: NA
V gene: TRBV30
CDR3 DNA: TGTGCCTGGAGTGATACCGGGACACAGAATCAGCCCCAGCATTTT
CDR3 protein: CAWSDTGTQNQPQHF

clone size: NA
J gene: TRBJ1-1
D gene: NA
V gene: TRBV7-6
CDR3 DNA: TGTGCCAGCAGCCCCCGGACGATGAACACTGAAGCTTTCTTT
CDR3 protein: CASSPRTMNTEAFF

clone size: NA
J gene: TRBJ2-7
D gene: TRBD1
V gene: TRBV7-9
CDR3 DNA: TGTGCCAGCAGCATGTGGGACAGAGTATACGAGCAGTACTTC
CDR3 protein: CASSMWDRVYEQYF